A single T cell receptor beta chain is shown here with its context. The data stem from a study of CD8 T cells in Susac syndrome. Relapsing-remitting disease, either stable or active, was present in the treatment-naive patients who were the multiple sclerosis controls. Through negative isolation, CD4+ and CD8+ T cells were obtained, while TEMRA cells were enriched using FACS. When the RNA was reverse transcribed, random hexamers were used with an input of roughly 0.5 to 1 ug. Across 54 Vbeta and 13 Jbeta, TCR beta CDR3 was amplified with immunoSEQ multiplex PCR. TCRdb called the immunoSEQ multiplex PCR reads again in MiXCR, with one record for every CDR3 protein. The sample consists of almost 450,000 distinct CDR3 sequences, about 85% of them appearing once. Between the trimmed V and J ends, which lost 2 bases and 2 bases, there was a span of 12 bases. This CDR3 has 16 amino acids. In germline, CDR1 is LNHDA, CDR2 SQIVND (reference sequence).

The TCR sequence derives from a human donor with multiple sclerosis. This chain joins TRBV19 and TRBJ2-2; no reliable D call. Specimen: CD8+ T cells from PBMCs. CDR3 protein: CASSISGRPNTGELFF. Here the CDR3 DNA reads TGTGCCAGTAGTATATCCGGCCGCCCTAACACCGGGGAGCTGTTTTTT.